The present T cell receptor beta chain was sequenced within a study of early T cells in non-severe SARS-CoV-2 infection. This clonotype was seen repeatedly, ten times or more. The CDR3 is 14 residues long. Germline V gene sequence: CDR1 SGHTA, CDR2 FQGNSA. The germline V and J ends were trimmed by 5 bases and 1 base, with 11 bases remaining between them. TCRdb called the 5' RACE reads again in MiXCR, with one record for every CDR3 protein. The top ten hold approximately 15% of the sample, which has tens of thousands of distinct CDR3 sequences, more than 8.5% seen once. Sequencing was carried out using whole blood. This TCR came from an adult who was a healthcare worker with PCR-confirmed SARS-CoV-2 infection or an uninfected control (not recorded which). The chain couples TRBV7-2 to TRBJ1-2; D is unresolved. CDR3 amino acids: CASSRKGRNYGYTF. In DNA, the CDR3 is TGTGCCAGCAGCAGAAAAGGGCGTAACTATGGCTACACCTTC.